There are many counts of the clone carrying this T cell receptor (beta chain). This entry belongs to a study of CXCR3 chemokines and chemotherapy response in bladder cancer. TCRdb reprocessed the PCR reads via MiXCR and lists one record per CDR3 protein. In the table there are 8,000 to 10,000 distinct CDR3 sequences, roughly 24% of which are singletons. CDR1 KGHSH and CDR2 LQKENI come from the germline V gene. V shed 3 bases and J 2 bases; nucleotides not matched to a gene: 5. CDR3 length: 15 amino acids. This material was collected from a patient whose treatment included neoadjuvant chemotherapy. The sequence came from a human donor with bladder cancer that did not respond to neoadjuvant chemotherapy. The chain has TRBV18 and TRBJ2-7; TRBD2 matches 9 bases. Here the CDR3 DNA reads TGTGCCAGCTCACCGGCGGGGGGGGGAACCTACGAGCAGTACTTC. The encoded protein is CASSPAGGGTYEQYF.